These 30 T cell receptor beta chains originate from one sample sequenced in a study of T cell clonality in common variable immunodeficiency (dated by TCRdb to about 2015). The library was made by the immunoSEQ multiplex PCR assay. TCRdb retrieved this table from immuneACCESS and kept in-frame rearrangements only. Not all clones are present; in checked studies, unresolved V genes account for under half, and no reason is known for the remainder. This sample is represented by approximately 51,000 clones, with no singletons among them. The ten largest account for approximately 5.9% of the sample. Sequenced material: peripheral blood mononuclear cells. The receptors originated from a person aged 18-70 years in good health.

Ten or more counts support this clone. Sequencing ends 3 residues short of the CDR3 end; the germline J gene provides the rest. This rearrangement joins TRBV12-3 or TRBV12-4 to TRBJ1-1; 7 bases match TRBD1. The CDR3 has 13 residues. The V segment lost 5 bases and the J segment 0 bases; nucleotides outside the gene matches: 0. The CDR3 DNA, read in part, is TGTGCCAGCAGTGGACAGGTGAACACTGAA. Its protein is CASSGQVNTE. The entire CDR3 reads CASSGQVNTEAFF.

This clone was recorded many times. The DNA ends 3 residues before the CDR3 does, and the rest of the CDR3 is filled in from the germline J gene. The chain couples TRBV30 to TRBJ2-3; 8 nucleotides align to TRBD2. The CDR3 extends over 14 amino acids. The V gene's germline CDR1 is GTSNPN and CDR2 SVGIG (reference sequence). Unmatched junction bases numbered 0, after V lost 0 bases and J lost 1 base. CDR3 DNA, as far as it was read: TGTGCCTGGAGTGTAGCGGGGGGCACAGATACG. Translation: CAWSVAGGTDT. The whole CDR3 sequence reads CAWSVAGGTDTQYF.

To note about this clone: The DNA ends 3 residues before the CDR3 does, and the rest of the CDR3 is filled in from the germline J gene. The chain joins TRBV7-9 to TRBJ2-3; TRBD1 matches at 8 bases. This CDR3 has 15 residues. Germline CDR1 reads SEHNR; CDR2 reads FQNEAQ (reference sequence). The chain's CDR3 is CASSMGQGARETQYF. Partial CDR3 DNA: TGTGCCAGCAGCATGGGGCAGGGGGCTCGAGAGACG.

This clone was observed at least ten times. The CDR3 goes on 3 residues after the read ends, and that part is filled in from the germline J gene. The genes are TRBV4-2 and TRBJ1-5; D is unresolved. The CDR3 length is 17 residues. Germline V lookup: CDR1 LGHNA, CDR2 YNFKEQ. Trimming removed 0 bases at V and 0 bases at J, with 12 bases between. The CDR3 reads CASSQDLAVYSNQPQHF. CDR3 DNA, as far as it was read: TGTGCCAGCAGCCAAGACCTGGCCGTTTATAGCAATCAGCCC.

As for this clone: Coverage ceases 3 residues before the CDR3 finishes, and the germline J gene fills in the end. The chain links TRBV18 to TRBJ2-1; D might be TRBD1 (6 bases). The CDR3 runs to 13 residues. The germline gives CDR1 KGHSH, CDR2 LQKENI. V gave up 1 base and J gave up 9 bases, with 10 bases separating them. The CDR3 DNA, read in part, is TGTGCCAGCTCACCACAAAGGGACACTGAG. Amino acids: CASSPQRDTE. The complete CDR3 sequence is CASSPQRDTEQFF.

In its sample, this clone was seen many times. The read gets to within 3 residues of the CDR3 end, and the germline J gene fills in the rest. The chain employs TRBV19 and TRBJ2-7, with no clear D. Trimming removed 4 bases at V and 0 bases at J, with 13 bases between. The germline V gene has CDR1 LNHDA and CDR2 SQIVND (reference sequence). This CDR3 is 15 amino acids long. CDR3 protein: CASSRETLSSYEQYF. The CDR3 DNA, read in part, is TGTGCCAGTAGTAGAGAGACTTTGAGCTCCTACGAG. Looking up the rest from reference TRBV19 and TRBJ2-7 gives the full variable domain: DGGITQSPKYLFRKEGQNVTLSCEQNLNHDAMYWYRQDPGQGLRLIYYSQIVNDFQKGDIAEGYSVSREKKESFPLTVTSAQKNPTAFYLCASSRETLSSYEQYFGPGTRLTVT.

This clone has ten or more counts. The CDR3 end falls 3 residues outside the read, so it is completed with the germline J gene. The genes are TRBV12-5 and TRBJ2-7; the D is unclear. V lost 1 base and J lost 3, with 13 bases in between. The V gene's germline CDR1 is LGHNT and CDR2 FRNRAP. This CDR3 region has 15 residues. CDR3 residues: CASGLGLQNLYEQYF. The part of the CDR3 DNA that was read is TGTGCTAGTGGTTTGGGGCTTCAGAACCTCTACGAG.

In this sample, this clone turned up many times. The read stops 3 residues short of the end of the CDR3; the missing end is completed from the germline J gene. The chain carries TRBV5-1 and TRBJ2-5; a weak D match, TRBD1 (6 bases). V was clipped by 0 bases and J by 3 bases, with 9 bases between them. The germline V gene encodes CDR1 SGHRS and CDR2 YFSETQ. This CDR3 has 14 amino acids. CDR3 protein: CASSLAGAKETQYF. The DNA read from the CDR3 is TGCGCCAGCAGCTTGGCAGGGGCTAAAGAGACC. The whole variable domain, remainder taken from reference TRBV5-1 and TRBJ2-5, is KAGVTQTPRYLIKTRGQQVTLSCSPISGHRSVSWYQQTPGQGLQFLFEYFSETQRNKGNFPGRFSGRQFSNSRSEMNVSTLELGDSALYLCASSLAGAKETQYFGPGTRLLVL.

This clone was counted at least ten times. Read coverage stops 3 residues before the CDR3 terminus; the germline J gene supplies the remainder. The genes are TRBV30 and TRBJ1-4; the match to TRBD1 covers 7 bases. The germline V gene has CDR1 GTSNPN and CDR2 SVGIG (reference sequence). Losses at the gene ends were 4 bases for V and 4 bases for J; bases not matched to a gene: 3. The CDR3 length is 13 residues. The CDR3 reads CAWMTGFNEKLFF. The CDR3 bases that were read are TGTGCCTGGATGACAGGGTTTAATGAAAAA.

This clone was recorded many times. The sequenced part of the CDR3 DNA is TGTGCCAGCAGCAGGGGGCAGGGTGAG. Residues: CASSRGQGE. The whole CDR3 reads CASSRGQGEQFF. The chain joins TRBV2 to TRBJ2-1, with 8 bases matching TRBD1. The sequence runs out 3 residues before the end of the CDR3; the remainder is reconstructed from the germline J gene. J was trimmed by 9 bases and V by 6 bases; bases with no gene match: 4. The CDR3 spans 12 residues. CDR1 is SNHLY, CDR2 FYNNEI, per germline.

In this sample, this clone turned up a few times. From the germline J gene comes the end of the CDR3, since the read stops 3 residues before it. This chain links TRBV30 with TRBJ1-2; D may be TRBD1 (6 bases). The CDR3 is 15 residues long. Germline values: CDR1 GTSNPN, CDR2 SVGIG (reference sequence). CDR3 bases read: TGTGCCTGGAGTGTTATAGCGGGGGGCTACAATGAC. It is translated as CAWSVIAGGYND. The entire CDR3 protein reads CAWSVIAGGYNDYTF.

The table lists this clone with many counts. The sequence runs out 3 residues before the end of the CDR3; the remainder is reconstructed from the germline J gene. The chain joins TRBV7-9 to TRBJ2-1; 9 bases map to TRBD1. Germline V gene data show CDR1 as SEHNR and CDR2 as FQNEAQ (reference sequence). This CDR3 spans 15 amino acids. V was pared by 5 bases and J by 2 bases, with 4 bases of the junction left unmatched. The sequenced CDR3 bases are TGTGCCAGCAGCCCGGACAGGGGCACCTACAATGAG. Translation: CASSPDRGTYNE. The CDR3 in its entirety is CASSPDRGTYNEQFF.

This clone has a count of ten or more. The read halts 3 residues ahead of the CDR3 end, with the missing end drawn from the germline J gene. The chain joins TRBV30 to TRBJ2-3; 7 bases agree with TRBD1. Trimming removed 1 base from V and 4 bases from J; junction bases left unmatched: 11. Germline V gene data show CDR1 as GTSNPN and CDR2 as SVGIG (reference sequence). CDR3 length: 16 amino acids. CDR3 protein: CAWSGVTGSFSDTQYF. The covered CDR3 bases are TGTGCCTGGAGTGGGGTGACAGGGAGTTTCTCAGATACG. Full variable domain (outside the CDR3, taken from reference TRBV30 and TRBJ2-3): SQTIHQWPATLVQPVGSPLSLECTVEGTSNPNLYWYRQAAGRGLQLLFYSVGIGQISSEVPQNLSASRPQDRQFILSSKKLLLSDSGFYLCAWSGVTGSFSDTQYFGPGTRLTVL.

Many counts were recorded for this clone. Coverage ceases 3 residues before the CDR3 finishes, and the germline J gene fills in the end. The chain is built from TRBV15 and TRBJ2-7, with D maybe TRBD1 (6 bases). This CDR3 spans 15 amino acids. Trimming pared 3 bases from V and 4 bases from J, leaving 16 bases between. In germline, CDR1 is LNHNV, CDR2 YYDKDF (reference sequence). CDR3: CATSRSGRGPYEQYF. The covered CDR3 bases are TGTGCCACCAGCAGGAGTGGCAGGGGTCCATACGAG.

This clone was counted many times. The read is 3 residues too short to cover the CDR3 end, so that end is filled in from the germline J gene. The J gene is TRBJ2-1, the V gene TRBV19; weak D call: TRBD2 (6 bases). Germline CDR1 reads LNHDA; CDR2 reads SQIVND (reference sequence). V gave up 6 bases and J gave up 8 bases, with 14 bases separating them. The CDR3 totals 13 residues. CDR3 DNA, as far as it was read: TGTGCCAGTAGGCCGACTAGTTTATATGAG. Amino acids: CASRPTSLYE. The full-length CDR3 reads as CASRPTSLYEQFF.

This clone has ten or more counts. Read sequence stops 3 residues before the CDR3 end, and the germline J gene provides the missing end. The identical CDR3 is also encoded by other nucleotide sequences in the sample. This chain connects TRBV20-1 to TRBJ2-7; D remains unclear. This CDR3 is 12 amino acids long. The germline V and J ends were trimmed by 3 bases and 3 bases, with 9 bases remaining between them. Germline CDR1 and CDR2: DFQATT and SNEGSKA (reference sequence). CDR3 DNA, as far as it was read: TGCAGTGCTAGTAGTTCAAGCTACGAG. It yields the protein CSASSSSYE. The complete CDR3 sequence is CSASSSSYEQYF.

This clone has at least ten counts. The read halts 3 residues ahead of the CDR3 end, with the missing end drawn from the germline J gene. The chain combines TRBV6-1 with TRBJ1-4; TRBD1 agrees at 7 bases. V dropped 4 bases and J dropped 7; count of bases not matched to a gene: 6. This CDR3 region has 14 residues. Germline loops: CDR1 MNHNS, CDR2 SASEGT. The CDR3 DNA, read in part, is TGTGCCAGCAGTGGACAGGGATTAGCTGAAAAA. This sequence encodes CASSGQGLAEK. The CDR3, in full, reads CASSGQGLAEKLFF.

This clone has a handful of counts. Read data end 3 residues before the CDR3 end; the end is taken from the germline J gene. Other DNA sequences in this specimen translate into the identical CDR3. The genes are TRBV7-7 and TRBJ2-3; 9 bases line up with TRBD2. The germline V gene has CDR1 SSHAT and CDR2 FNYEAQ (reference sequence). This CDR3 region has 15 residues. V was clipped by 5 bases and J by 2 bases; unmatched bases: 5. CDR3 bases read: TGTGCCAGCAGCCAAGGACTAGCGTACACAGATACG. It yields the protein CASSQGLAYTDT. The CDR3 in full is CASSQGLAYTDTQYF.

This clone came up a few times. The read ends 3 residues early relative to the CDR3; the germline J gene fills the gap. The gene calls are TRBV7-2 and TRBJ1-2; no firm D call. The germline V gene has CDR1 SGHTA and CDR2 FQGNSA. The CDR3 has 13 amino acids. CDR3 DNA, as far as it was read: TGTGCCCTAGGTCAGATGAGAGGAGATACC. Protein product: CALGQMRGDT. The entire CDR3 protein is CALGQMRGDTYTF.

In this sample, this clone turned up many times. Read data end 3 residues before the CDR3 end; the end is taken from the germline J gene. The rearrangement joins TRBV19 to TRBJ2-1; D not certain. The V gene's germline CDR1 is LNHDA and CDR2 SQIVND (reference sequence). CDR3 length: 14 amino acids. Trimming shortened V by 5 bases and J by 6 bases, and 14 bases separated the two germline ends. The covered CDR3 bases are TGTGCCAGTAGTCCCCTATGGTCACTCAATGAG. It codes for CASSPLWSLNE. The full CDR3 sequence reads CASSPLWSLNEQFF.

This clone has a count of ten or more. The read terminates 3 residues before the CDR3 end, so the remaining end is supplied by the germline J gene. The rearrangement uses TRBV19 and TRBJ2-5, with 12 bases that match TRBD1. The CDR3 sequence is 16 residues long. Germline V gene data show CDR1 as LNHDA and CDR2 as SQIVND (reference sequence). V trimming: 9 bases; J trimming: 5 bases; junction bases outside the gene matches: 13. The covered CDR3 bases are TGTGCCAGCAAAAAAAACAGAGGGACAGGGGGCGAGACC. It specifies CASKKNRGTGGET. The full CDR3 is CASKKNRGTGGETQYF.

This clone was counted ten times or more. The read finishes 3 residues shy of the CDR3 end, and the germline J gene is used to complete it. In the same sample, other DNA sequences code for this CDR3. V and J are TRBV6-1 and TRBJ1-1, with D unresolved. Deletions cut 2 bases from V and 0 bases from J, with 4 bases between. This CDR3 is 13 amino acids long. Germline values: CDR1 MNHNS, CDR2 SASEGT. CDR3 sequence: CASSEQVNTEAFF. The CDR3 bases that were read are TGTGCCAGCAGTGAACAGGTGAACACTGAA.

This clone was seen ten or more times. The read falls 3 residues short of the CDR3 end, and the missing part is taken from the germline J gene. The chain carries TRBV5-1 and TRBJ2-2, with 7 positions matching TRBD2. Germline CDR1 and CDR2: SGHRS and YFSETQ. The CDR3 covers 15 residues. This chain's CDR3 is CASSISQGGKEKLFF. The DNA read from the CDR3 is TGCGCCAGCAGCATAAGTCAGGGAGGGAAAGAAAAG.

This clone has a count of ten or more. The read halts 3 residues ahead of the CDR3 end, with the missing end drawn from the germline J gene. The chain joins TRBV2 to TRBJ1-1; tentatively, D is TRBD1 (6 bases). Germline CDR1 reads SNHLY; CDR2 reads FYNNEI. The CDR3 has 13 amino acids. V lost 4 bases to trimming and J lost 3 bases, with 9 bases between them. The CDR3 bases that were read are TGTGCCAGCAGTGCAGGGGCTTACACTGAA. Translated, it gives CASSAGAYTE. In full, the CDR3 is CASSAGAYTEAFF.

This clone has ten or more counts. Sequencing ends 3 residues short of the CDR3 end; the germline J gene provides the rest. The J gene is TRBJ2-1, the V gene TRBV7-6; TRBD2 matches at 11 bases. This CDR3 contains 15 residues. J gave up 4 bases and V 5 bases, and 4 bases lay outside the gene matches. Germline V gene sequence: CDR1 SGHVS, CDR2 FNYEAQ. CDR3 loop: CASSPTSGEYNEQFF. CDR3 DNA (partial): TGTGCCAGCAGCCCGACTAGCGGGGAGTACAATGAG.

This clone appeared many times. The read finishes 3 residues shy of the CDR3 end, and the germline J gene is used to complete it. V usage is TRBV18 and J usage is TRBJ2-4; TRBD1 agrees at 7 bases. The CDR3 runs 14 residues. Germline CDR1 reads KGHSH; CDR2 reads LQKENI. V lost 6 bases, J lost 3 bases, and 5 bases stayed unmatched. CDR3 bases read: TGTGCCAGCTCGGCCCGGGACAGCAAAAACATT. Protein sequence: CASSARDSKNI. The CDR3, in full, reads CASSARDSKNIQYF.

This clone has only a few counts. The read halts 3 residues ahead of the CDR3 end, with the missing end drawn from the germline J gene. The V gene is TRBV5-1, the J gene TRBJ2-7; D remains unclear. V lost 4 bases and J 0 bases, leaving 11 bases between the germline ends. This CDR3 contains 14 residues. Germline assignment: CDR1 SGHRS and CDR2 YFSETQ. The sequenced part of the CDR3 DNA is TGCGCCAGCAGCCCGGGTGTCGCCTCCTACGAG. This codes for CASSPGVASYE. The complete CDR3 reads CASSPGVASYEQYF.

This clone was found many times. From the germline J gene comes the end of the CDR3, since the read stops 3 residues before it. The chain carries TRBV7-9 and TRBJ2-5; the match to TRBD1 covers 9 bases. The CDR3 consists of 14 residues. Per the germline V gene, CDR1 is SEHNR and CDR2 is FQNEAQ (reference sequence). V lost 1 base, J lost 5 bases, and 2 bases stayed unmatched. This CDR3 reads CASSLVGQGETQYF. The covered CDR3 bases are TGTGCCAGCAGCTTAGTTGGACAGGGGGAGACC.

This clone has at least ten counts. From the germline J gene comes the end of the CDR3, since the read stops 3 residues before it. J is TRBJ2-7 and V is TRBV5-1; 8 bases align to TRBD2. With 1 base clipped from V and 6 bases from J, the junction kept 15 bases outside the gene matches. Germline V gene sequence: CDR1 SGHRS, CDR2 YFSETQ. The CDR3 loop spans 17 amino acids. Partial CDR3 DNA: TGCGCCAGCAGCTTGTCATTGGGACTAGTAGCGACCCGCGAG. Amino acids: CASSLSLGLVATRE. The entire CDR3 reads CASSLSLGLVATREQYF.

This clone occurred many times. Coverage ceases 3 residues before the CDR3 finishes, and the germline J gene fills in the end. This rearrangement joins TRBV4-1 to TRBJ2-5; a possible D gene is TRBD1 (5 bases). Germline loops: CDR1 MGHRA, CDR2 YSYEKL. Deletions cut 1 base from V and 2 bases from J, with 17 bases between. This CDR3 has 17 amino acids. CDR3 residues: CASSQATQGVTQETQYF. CDR3 DNA (partial): TGCGCCAGCAGCCAAGCGACCCAGGGTGTCACGCAAGAGACC.